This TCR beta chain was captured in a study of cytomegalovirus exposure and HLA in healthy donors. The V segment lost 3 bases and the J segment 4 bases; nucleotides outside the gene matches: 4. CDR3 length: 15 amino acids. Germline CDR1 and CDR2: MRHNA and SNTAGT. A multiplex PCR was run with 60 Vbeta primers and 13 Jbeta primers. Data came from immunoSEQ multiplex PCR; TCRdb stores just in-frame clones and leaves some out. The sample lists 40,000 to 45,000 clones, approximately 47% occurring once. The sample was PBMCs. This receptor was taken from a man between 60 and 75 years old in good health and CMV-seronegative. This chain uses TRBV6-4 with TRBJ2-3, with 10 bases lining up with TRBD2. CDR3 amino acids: CASSEGLAGADTQYF. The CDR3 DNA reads TGTGCCAGCAGTGAAGGGCTAGCGGGAGCAGATACGCAGTATTTT.